The 32 T cell receptor beta chains listed next were all sequenced from one sample in a study of read filtering for tumor transcriptome and immune sequencing. From around 440 ng of RNA, a library with molecular barcoded alpha/delta and beta/gamma adaptors was made. Each CDR3 protein is one row after TCRdb ran MiXCR on the reads. The table records about 38,000 distinct CDR3 sequences, 14% of them present only once. The specimen was a population of CD138-negative cells sorted from bone marrow. These receptors were taken from a donor over 35 with multiple myeloma.

At least ten counts were recorded for this clonotype. The chain is built from TRBV29-1 and TRBJ2-7; D is ambiguous. The CDR3 length is 12 residues. From germline, CDR1 is SQVTM and CDR2 ANQGSEA. V dropped 4 bases and J dropped 1 base, with 8 bases sitting between them. CDR3 nucleotide sequence: TGCAGCGTTGCGCTGGTGTCCTACGAGCAGTACTTC. It is translated as CSVALVSYEQYF.

This clonotype was recorded at least ten times. The chain links TRBV28 to TRBJ1-4; TRBD1 matches at 11 bases. Germline V CDR1 and CDR2: MDHEN, SYDVKM. The CDR3 runs 14 residues. The V segment lost 5 bases and the J segment 8 bases; nucleotides outside the gene matches: 4. CDR3 loop: CASSGQGAGEKLFF. CDR3 sequence (DNA): TGTGCCAGCAGTGGACAGGGGGCAGGGGAAAAACTGTTTTTT.

This clonotype was observed many times. V gene TRBV7-9 combines with J gene TRBJ2-2; D remains ambiguous. Germline loops: CDR1 SEHNR, CDR2 FQNEAQ (reference sequence). CDR3 length equals 14 residues. V was shortened by 0 bases and J by 6 bases, with 8 bases between the two germline ends. The CDR3 nucleotides are TGTGCCAGCAGCTTAGCGAGTGCCCCCGGGGAGCTGTTTTTT. Translated, it gives CASSLASAPGELFF. The full variable domain, completed using reference TRBV7-9 and TRBJ2-2, is DTGVSQNPRHKITKRGQNVTFRCDPISEHNRLYWYRQTLGQGPEFLTYFQNEAQLEKSRLLSDRFSAERPKGSFSTLEIQRTEQGDSAMYLCASSLASAPGELFFGEGSRLTVL.

This clonotype was seen many times. The chain combines TRBV20-1 with TRBJ1-5; D is ambiguous. The CDR3 is 17 amino acids. V lost 6 bases and J lost 5, with 26 bases in between. Germline assignment: CDR1 DFQATT and CDR2 SNEGSKA (reference sequence). Here the CDR3 DNA reads TGCAGTGCCCCCTCCACCTCTGCCATAGGCGGAGATCAGCCCCAGCATTTT. It codes for CSAPSTSAIGGDQPQHF.

This clonotype was picked up a small number of times. This may be a read error, as it is one base from a much larger clone. The chain carries TRBV6-1 and TRBJ2-7; D gene ambiguous. The germline CDR1 and CDR2 sequences are MNHNS and SASEGT. V was trimmed by 4 bases and J by 6 bases, leaving 13 bases between them. The CDR3 totals 13 residues. CDR3 DNA sequence: TGTGCCAGCAGTGGCGACTGGCAACGCGAGCAGTACTTC. Residues: CASSGDWQREQYF.

Many counts were recorded for this clonotype. The V gene is TRBV6-5, the J gene TRBJ1-1, with D tentatively TRBD1 (5 bases). Germline CDR1 is MNHEY and CDR2 is SVGAGI. CDR3 length: 16 amino acids. The V end lost 4 bases, the J end lost 5 bases, and 20 bases lay between the germline ends. CDR3 region: CASSSHIVGRGTEAFF. CDR3 coding DNA: TGTGCCAGCAGTTCTCATATTGTGGGGCGGGGAACTGAAGCTTTCTTT.

This clonotype was counted at least ten times. This chain uses TRBV4-1 with TRBJ2-2; D gene ambiguous. This CDR3 has 14 residues. The V gene lost 1 base and the J gene lost 7 bases, with 10 bases spanning the gap. CDR1 is MGHRA, CDR2 YSYEKL, per germline. The CDR3 DNA reads TGCGCCAGCAGCCAAGCTTGGGCACTCGGGGAGCTGTTTTTT. It specifies CASSQAWALGELFF.

Many counts were recorded for this clonotype. V and J are TRBV7-9 and TRBJ1-4, with 7 bases identical to TRBD1. Per the germline V gene, CDR1 is SEHNR and CDR2 is FQNEAQ (reference sequence). V dropped 3 bases and J dropped 7; count of bases not matched to a gene: 11. The CDR3 is made up of 16 amino acids. In nucleotides, the CDR3 is TGTGCCAGCAGCTTTGGGACAGCACCCGAGGGTGAAAAACTGTTTTTT. This translates into CASSFGTAPEGEKLFF.

This clonotype has a count of ten or more. The rearrangement uses TRBV3-1 and TRBJ2-3; D gene ambiguous. In germline, CDR1 is LGHDT, CDR2 YNNKEL (reference sequence). Trimming left V 0 bases short and J 9 bases short, with 4 bases between. The CDR3 consists of 11 residues. The CDR3, as DNA: TGTGCCAGCAGCCAAGAAGCCACGCAGTATTTT. Amino acids: CASSQEATQYF.

This clonotype has a handful of counts. The chain is built from TRBV7-3 and TRBJ2-3; D possibly corresponds to TRBD2 (5 bases). The germline gives CDR1 SGHTA, CDR2 FQGTGA. This CDR3 is built from 13 residues. CDR3 nucleotides: TGTGTCACCAGCACGGACTGGGCAGATACGCAGTATTTT. Amino acids: CVTSTDWADTQYF.

This clonotype was observed at least ten times. V usage is TRBV7-2 and J usage is TRBJ2-7; D gene ambiguous. This CDR3 comprises 12 residues. Between the trimmed V and J ends, which lost 5 bases and 4 bases, there was a span of 9 bases. CDR1 is SGHTA and CDR2 is FQGNSA in the germline V gene. In DNA form, the CDR3 reads TGTGCCAGCAGCCTTACTCGTTACGAGCAGTACTTC. Encoded protein: CASSLTRYEQYF.

This clonotype was counted ten times or more. J is TRBJ1-6 and V is TRBV7-2; the D gene is possibly TRBD1 (5 bases). CDR3 length equals 15 residues. Germline loops: CDR1 SGHTA, CDR2 FQGNSA. With 5 bases removed from V and 7 bases from J, the gap between germline ends came to 15 bases. CDR3 residues: CASSPQQGSNSPLHF. The CDR3 region has the DNA TGTGCCAGCAGCCCACAGCAGGGCTCGAATTCACCCCTCCACTTT.

This clonotype was counted at least ten times. V is TRBV5-8 and J is TRBJ2-1; 10 bases are a match to TRBD2. Germline CDR1 reads SGHTS; CDR2 reads YDEGEE. The V and J ends lost 5 bases and 3 bases, in that order; junction bases with no gene match: 5. There are 15 residues in the CDR3. The CDR3 sequence: CASSAGTSVYNEQFF. The CDR3 DNA sequence: TGTGCCAGCAGTGCCGGGACTAGCGTCTACAATGAGCAGTTCTTC.

At least ten counts were recorded for this clonotype. The V and J genes are TRBV11-1 and TRBJ2-3; 8 bases line up with TRBD2. The CDR3 runs to 15 residues. Germline V lookup: CDR1 SGHAT, CDR2 FQDESV (reference sequence). Germline trimming cut 0 bases from V and 4 bases from J; bases unmatched to any gene: 3. In DNA, the CDR3 is TGTGCCAGCAGCTTAGCACTAGCGGTGTCAGATACGCAGTATTTT. It encodes CASSLALAVSDTQYF.

This clonotype has more than one count but fewer than ten. Just one base apart from a much larger clone, this may be a read error. CDR3 DNA: TGCAGCGTTGGGGCTCAAAGGGGCACAGATACGCAGTATTTT. Residues: CSVGAQRGTDTQYF. V is TRBV29-1 and J is TRBJ2-3; D uncertain. Looked up from germline, CDR1 is SQVTM and CDR2 is ANQGSEA. The CDR3 runs to 14 residues. Trimming shortened V by 4 bases and J by 1 base, and 12 bases separated the two germline ends.

This clonotype has at least ten counts. This chain uses TRBV7-9 with TRBJ2-7; 8 nucleotides line up with TRBD2. The CDR3 loop spans 13 amino acids. Trimming at V came to 4 bases and at J to 4 bases, leaving 3 bases not matched to a gene. The germline gives CDR1 SEHNR, CDR2 FQNEAQ (reference sequence). The CDR3 DNA sequence: TGTGCCAGCAGCTCTAGCGGGCTTTACGAGCAGTACTTC. This encodes CASSSSGLYEQYF.

This clonotype was counted a few times. The rearrangement uses TRBV18 and TRBJ2-7, with unresolved D. The CDR3 has 12 residues. Trimming stripped 0 bases from V and 5 bases from J, with 5 bases between. Looked up from germline, CDR1 is KGHSH and CDR2 is LQKENI. CDR3 sequence (DNA): TGTGCCAGCTCACCACCAGGGAACGAGCAGTACTTC. Translating it yields CASSPPGNEQYF.

This clonotype has ten or more counts. The V gene is TRBV30, the J gene TRBJ1-1; D uncertain. The CDR3 spans 13 residues. Between the trimmed V and J ends, which lost 7 bases and 5 bases, there was a span of 17 bases. Per germline, CDR1 GTSNPN and CDR2 SVGIG (reference sequence). The CDR3 is CAFELGRGTEAFF. The CDR3 DNA follows: TGTGCCTTCGAGTTGGGCCGCGGAACTGAAGCTTTCTTT.

Note on this clonotype: A far larger clone differs by one base, so this is likely a read error. This chain joins TRBV4-3 and TRBJ2-7, with TRBD1 matching over 10 bases. The CDR3 is 14 residues long. In germline, CDR1 is LGHNA, CDR2 YSLEER. Trimming cost V 4 bases and J 7 bases; bases outside gene matches: 7. The CDR3 DNA reads as TGCGCCAGCAGCCTCGGACAGGGGGAGAATGAGCAGTACTTC. As protein: CASSLGQGENEQYF.

This clonotype was observed many times. This chain connects TRBV5-1 to TRBJ2-7; no clear D. The CDR3 totals 12 residues. V was clipped by 4 bases and J by 6 bases, with 11 bases between them. In germline, CDR1 is SGHRS, CDR2 YFSETQ. The CDR3 sequence is CASSEVMAEQYF. The CDR3 nucleotides read TGCGCCAGCAGCGAGGTTATGGCCGAGCAGTACTTC.

This clonotype occurred many times. The gene calls are TRBV20-1 and TRBJ1-5; D is uncertain. The germline CDR1 and CDR2 sequences are DFQATT and SNEGSKA (reference sequence). The CDR3 sequence is 14 residues long. V lost 6 bases, J lost 2 bases, and 14 bases lay in between. The CDR3 nucleotides read TGCAGTGCCCTCGACCTGGACCGCAATCAGCCCCAGCATTTT. Residues: CSALDLDRNQPQHF.

This clonotype was counted a single time. With only one base between it and a far larger clone, this is likely a read error. The rearrangement links TRBV7-6 to TRBJ2-1; D is uncertain. The CDR3 loop spans 14 amino acids. Germline V gives CDR1 SGHVS, CDR2 FNYEAQ. V was clipped by 1 base and J by 9 bases, with 13 bases between them. The CDR3 here is CASSLEYLLGEQFF. The CDR3 bases are TGTGCCAGCAGCTTAGAATACTTATTGGGTGAGCAGTTCTTC.

Comment on this clonotype: A clone one base away is much larger, so this may be a read error. This chain links TRBV11-1 with TRBJ2-7; D not certain. The CDR3 extends over 14 amino acids. From germline, CDR1 is SGHAT and CDR2 FQDESV (reference sequence). The V gene lost 0 bases and the J gene lost 6 bases, with 12 bases spanning the gap. As DNA, the CDR3 is TGTGCCAGCAGCTTAGCGCTGACCACCTGCGAGCAGTACTTC. Amino acid sequence: CASSLALTTCEQYF.

The sample holds many counts of this clonotype. The J gene is TRBJ2-4, the V gene TRBV29-1; D is possibly TRBD1 (6 bases). The CDR3 covers 11 residues. Germline V CDR1 and CDR2: SQVTM, ANQGSEA. With 5 bases removed from V and 6 bases from J, the gap between germline ends came to 8 bases. CDR3 loop: CSVQQGNIQYF. The CDR3 DNA sequence: TGCAGCGTTCAACAGGGAAACATTCAGTACTTC.

The V and J genes are TRBV11-2 and TRBJ2-1; tentatively, D is TRBD1 (6 bases). V dropped 1 base and J dropped 10 bases, with 14 bases sitting between them. CDR3 length: 14 amino acids. Germline V gene lookup returns CDR1 SGHAT and CDR2 FQNNGV. The DNA for the CDR3 is TGTGCCAGCAGCTTAGTGCTCAGGGGTGAAGAGCAGTTCTTC. Translating gives CASSLVLRGEEQFF.

This clonotype was seen ten or more times. The chain couples TRBV20-1 to TRBJ2-3; D gene uncertain. CDR1 DFQATT and CDR2 SNEGSKA come from the germline V gene (reference sequence). This CDR3 is built from 12 residues. V lost 6 bases to trimming and J lost 1 base, with 8 bases between them. DNA of the CDR3: TGCAGTGCCCCGTTGGGCACAGATACGCAGTATTTT. It is translated as CSAPLGTDTQYF.

This clonotype was seen repeatedly, ten times or more. V gene TRBV28 combines with J gene TRBJ2-6, with D tentatively TRBD1 or TRBD2 (5 bases each). Trimming removed 5 bases at V and 2 bases at J, with 10 bases between. CDR3 length equals 15 residues. CDR1 MDHEN and CDR2 SYDVKM come from the germline V gene. DNA for the CDR3: TGTGCCAGCAGTCCCCCGGGGCCTGGGGCCAACGTCCTGACTTTC. Encoded protein: CASSPPGPGANVLTF.

This clonotype was observed many times. The rearrangement uses TRBV7-2 and TRBJ2-5; the match to TRBD1 covers 10 bases. Germline CDR1 and CDR2: SGHTA and FQGNSA. CDR3 length: 14 amino acids. The J segment lost 5 bases and the V segment lost 5 bases, leaving 5 bases of the junction unmatched. CDR3 sequence reads: CASSLDRGSETQYF. For the CDR3, the DNA is TGTGCCAGCAGCCTGGACAGGGGGAGCGAGACCCAGTACTTC.

To note about this clonotype: At one end, the junction sequence differs from germline, possibly due to a read error. This chain connects TRBV28 to TRBJ1-1; TRBD1 matches at 7 bases. Per germline, CDR1 MDHEN and CDR2 SYDVKM. This CDR3 is built from 13 residues. CDR3 sequence reads: CAGSPQGTGKAFF. The CDR3 nucleotides are TGTGCCGGCAGCCCACAGGGGACGGGGAAAGCTTTCTTT.

As for this clonotype: This likely came from a read error, as a far larger clone is one base away. V is TRBV28 and J is TRBJ2-7; no definite D call. Near its end, the DNA agrees better with TRBJ2-1, so the J call may be wrong. CDR3 length equals 15 residues. CDR1 MDHEN and CDR2 SYDVKM come from the germline V gene. CDR3 sequence reads: CVSSLTQVINNEQFF. DNA for the CDR3: TGTGTCAGCAGTTTAACCCAGGTGATAAACAATGAGCAGTTCTTC.

This clonotype was counted at least ten times. This may be a read error, as it is one base from a much larger clone. The chain links TRBV5-4 to TRBJ2-1; D not certain. The length of the CDR3 is 15 residues. The V gene's germline CDR1 is SGHNT and CDR2 YYREEE (reference sequence). The CDR3 is CASSAPRISYNGQFF. The CDR3 coding sequence is TGTGCCAGCAGCGCTCCCAGGATATCCTACAATGGGCAGTTCTTC.

Many counts were recorded for this clonotype. The chain recombines TRBV20-1 with TRBJ2-1, with 9 bases identical to TRBD2. The ends lost 5 bases at V and 3 bases at J; junction bases unmatched: 5. From germline, CDR1 is DFQATT and CDR2 SNEGSKA (reference sequence). The CDR3 totals 14 residues. This CDR3 is CSAHLAGLYNEQFF. As DNA, the CDR3 is TGCAGTGCTCACCTAGCGGGGCTCTACAATGAGCAGTTCTTC.